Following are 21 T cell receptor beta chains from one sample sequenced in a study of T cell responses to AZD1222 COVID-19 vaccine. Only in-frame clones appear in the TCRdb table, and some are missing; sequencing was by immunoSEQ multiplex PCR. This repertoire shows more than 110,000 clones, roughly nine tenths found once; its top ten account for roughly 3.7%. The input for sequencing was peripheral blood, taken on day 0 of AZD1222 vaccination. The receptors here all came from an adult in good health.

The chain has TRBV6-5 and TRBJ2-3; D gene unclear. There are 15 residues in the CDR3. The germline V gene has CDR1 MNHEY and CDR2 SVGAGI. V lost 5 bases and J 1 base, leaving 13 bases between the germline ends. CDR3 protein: CASSPTVLGTDTQYF. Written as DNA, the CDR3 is TGTGCCAGCAGTCCTACAGTCCTGGGCACAGATACGCAGTATTTT.

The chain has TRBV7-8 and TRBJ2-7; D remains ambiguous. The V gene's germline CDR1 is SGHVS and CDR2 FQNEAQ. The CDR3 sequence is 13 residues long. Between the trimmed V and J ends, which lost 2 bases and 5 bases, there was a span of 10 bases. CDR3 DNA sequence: TGTGCCAGCAGCTTAAATATGGGGAACGAGCAGTACTTC. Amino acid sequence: CASSLNMGNEQYF.

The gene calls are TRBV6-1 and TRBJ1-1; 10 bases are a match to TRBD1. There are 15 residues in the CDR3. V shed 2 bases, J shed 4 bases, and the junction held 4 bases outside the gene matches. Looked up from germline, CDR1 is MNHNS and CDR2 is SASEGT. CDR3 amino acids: CASSERGTGVTEAFF. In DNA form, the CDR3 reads TGTGCCAGCAGTGAAAGGGGGACAGGGGTCACTGAAGCTTTCTTT.

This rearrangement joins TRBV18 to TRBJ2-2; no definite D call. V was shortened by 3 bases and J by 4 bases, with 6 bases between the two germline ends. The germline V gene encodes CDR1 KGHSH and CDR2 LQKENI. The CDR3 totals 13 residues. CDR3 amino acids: CASSPPITGELFF. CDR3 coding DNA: TGTGCCAGCTCACCCCCGATCACCGGGGAGCTGTTTTTT.

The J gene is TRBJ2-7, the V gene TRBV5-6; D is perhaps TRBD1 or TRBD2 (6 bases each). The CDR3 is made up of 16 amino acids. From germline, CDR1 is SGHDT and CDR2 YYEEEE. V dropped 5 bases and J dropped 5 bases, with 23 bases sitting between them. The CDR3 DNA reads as TGTGCCAGCAGTTTTGTCTTCCCCCGGGGGCCAAACGAGCAGTACTTC. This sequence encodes CASSFVFPRGPNEQYF.

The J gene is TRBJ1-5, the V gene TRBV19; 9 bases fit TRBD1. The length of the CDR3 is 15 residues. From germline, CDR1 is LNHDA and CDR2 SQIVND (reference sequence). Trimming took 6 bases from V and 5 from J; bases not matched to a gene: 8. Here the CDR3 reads CASRQDRGGDQPQHF. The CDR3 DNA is TGTGCCAGTAGGCAGGACAGGGGAGGGGATCAGCCCCAGCATTTT.

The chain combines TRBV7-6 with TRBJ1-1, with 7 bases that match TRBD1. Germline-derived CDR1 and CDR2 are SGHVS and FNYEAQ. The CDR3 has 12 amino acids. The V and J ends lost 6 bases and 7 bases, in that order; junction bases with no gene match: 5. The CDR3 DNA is TGTGCCAGCAGGGGGACAGAAGATGAAGCTTTCTTT. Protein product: CASRGTEDEAFF.

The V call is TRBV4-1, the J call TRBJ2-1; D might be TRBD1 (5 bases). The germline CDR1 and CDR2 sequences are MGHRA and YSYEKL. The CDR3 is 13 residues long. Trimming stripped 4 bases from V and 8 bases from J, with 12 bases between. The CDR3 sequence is CASSLGLLDEQFF. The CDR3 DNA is TGCGCCAGCAGCCTGGGGCTCTTGGATGAGCAGTTCTTC.

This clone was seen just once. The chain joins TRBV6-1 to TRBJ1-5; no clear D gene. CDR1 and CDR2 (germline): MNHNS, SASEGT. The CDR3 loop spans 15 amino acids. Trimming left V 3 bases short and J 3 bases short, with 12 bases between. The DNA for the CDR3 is TGTGCCAGCAGTGATTTTCGGCCCCTCAATCAGCCCCAGCATTTT. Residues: CASSDFRPLNQPQHF.

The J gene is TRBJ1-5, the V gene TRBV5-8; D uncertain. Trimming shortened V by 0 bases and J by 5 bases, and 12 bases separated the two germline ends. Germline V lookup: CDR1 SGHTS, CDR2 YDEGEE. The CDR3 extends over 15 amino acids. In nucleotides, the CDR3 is TGTGCCAGCAGCTTGGACGGCTCCAATTATCAGCCCCAGCATTTT. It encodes CASSLDGSNYQPQHF.

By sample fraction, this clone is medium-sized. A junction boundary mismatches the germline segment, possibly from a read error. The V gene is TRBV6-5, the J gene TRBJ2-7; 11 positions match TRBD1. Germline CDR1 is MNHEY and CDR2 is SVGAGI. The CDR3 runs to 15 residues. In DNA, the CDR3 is TGTGCCAGCAGAGACGCGGGACAGGGGGTAGGGTACGACTTCTTC. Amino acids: CASRDAGQGVGYDFF.

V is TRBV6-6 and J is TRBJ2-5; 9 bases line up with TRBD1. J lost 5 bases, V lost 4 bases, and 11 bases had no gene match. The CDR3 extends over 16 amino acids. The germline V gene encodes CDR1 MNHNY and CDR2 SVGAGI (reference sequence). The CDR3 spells CASSSLQGAIMETQYF. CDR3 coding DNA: TGTGCCAGCAGTTCTTTACAGGGGGCAATCATGGAGACCCAGTACTTC.

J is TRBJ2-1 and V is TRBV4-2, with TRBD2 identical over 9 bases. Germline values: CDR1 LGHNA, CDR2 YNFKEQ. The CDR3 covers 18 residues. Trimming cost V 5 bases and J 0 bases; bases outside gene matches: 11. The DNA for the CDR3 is TGTGCCAGCAGCTTATCCGATCTAGCGGGAATCTCCTACAATGAGCAGTTCTTC. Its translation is CASSLSDLAGISYNEQFF.

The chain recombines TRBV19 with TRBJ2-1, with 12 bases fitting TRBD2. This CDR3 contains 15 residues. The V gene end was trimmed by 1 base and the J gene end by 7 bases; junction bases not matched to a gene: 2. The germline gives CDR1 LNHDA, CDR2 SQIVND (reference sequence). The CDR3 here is CASSIAGLAGNEQFF. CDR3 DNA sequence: TGTGCCAGTAGTATAGCTGGACTAGCGGGGAATGAGCAGTTCTTC.

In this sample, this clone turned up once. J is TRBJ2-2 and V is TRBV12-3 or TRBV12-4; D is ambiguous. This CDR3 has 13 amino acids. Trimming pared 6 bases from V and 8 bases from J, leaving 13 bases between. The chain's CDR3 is CASSPQAQGELFF. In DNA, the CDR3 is TGTGCCAGCAGCCCTCAGGCACAGGGGGAGCTGTTTTTT.

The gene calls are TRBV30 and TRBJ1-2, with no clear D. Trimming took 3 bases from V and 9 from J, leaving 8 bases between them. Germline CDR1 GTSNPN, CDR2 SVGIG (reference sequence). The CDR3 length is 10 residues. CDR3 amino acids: CAWSAGSYTF. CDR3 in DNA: TGTGCCTGGAGCGCCGGCAGCTACACCTTC.

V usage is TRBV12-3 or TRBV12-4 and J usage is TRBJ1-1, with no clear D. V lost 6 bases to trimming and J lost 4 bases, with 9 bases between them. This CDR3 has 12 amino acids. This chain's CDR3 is CASSLVPTEAFF. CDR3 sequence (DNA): TGTGCCAGCAGCCTAGTCCCCACTGAAGCTTTCTTT.

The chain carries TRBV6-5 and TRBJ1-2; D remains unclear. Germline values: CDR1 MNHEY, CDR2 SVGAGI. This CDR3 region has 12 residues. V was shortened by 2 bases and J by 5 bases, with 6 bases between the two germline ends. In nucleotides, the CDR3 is TGTGCCAGCAGTTACCTGGGGTATGGCTACACCTTC. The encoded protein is CASSYLGYGYTF.

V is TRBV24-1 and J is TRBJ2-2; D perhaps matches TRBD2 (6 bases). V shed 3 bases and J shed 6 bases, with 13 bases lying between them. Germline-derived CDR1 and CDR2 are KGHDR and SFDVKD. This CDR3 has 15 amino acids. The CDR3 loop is CATSDTGLPAGELFF. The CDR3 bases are TGTGCCACCAGTGATACGGGACTCCCCGCCGGGGAGCTGTTTTTT.

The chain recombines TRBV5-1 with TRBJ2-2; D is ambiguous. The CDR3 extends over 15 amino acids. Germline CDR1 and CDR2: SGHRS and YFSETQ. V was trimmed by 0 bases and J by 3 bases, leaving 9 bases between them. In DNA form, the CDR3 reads TGCGCCAGCAGCTTGGGTGATAGAGACACCGGGGAGCTGTTTTTT. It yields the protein CASSLGDRDTGELFF.

In nucleotides, the CDR3 is TGTGCCACTGTAGGTTTTACCTACGAGCAGTACTTC. It codes for CATVGFTYEQYF. The chain combines TRBV19 with TRBJ2-7; D unclear. Trimming took off 10 bases at V and 2 bases at J, with 12 bases between the two ends. Germline V lookup: CDR1 LNHDA, CDR2 SQIVND (reference sequence). CDR3 size: 12 residues.